The table lists the clone carrying this TCR beta chain with many counts. In building TCR beta libraries, iRepertoire HTBI primers were used together with Arm-PCR of CDR3 regions. TCRdb fed the multiplex PCR reads into MiXCR, producing one record per CDR3 protein. Among a few hundred thousand distinct CDR3 sequences, less than 25% were seen once, and the ten largest hold about 26%. This record belongs to a study of regulatory T cells in long-lasting Graves disease. The time point is: persistent/refractory GD, antithyroid drugs over 5 years with positive TRAb. Scientists built the TCR library using RNA that was extracted from PBMCs. Germline loops: CDR1 MDHEN, CDR2 SYDVKM. The CDR3 loop spans 13 amino acids. Between the trimmed V and J ends, which lost 5 bases and 3 bases, there was a span of 10 bases.

The source material was peripheral blood mononuclear cells (PBMCs), sampled when the disease was refractory, from a patient treated with antithyroid drugs. This receptor was taken from a female donor with Graves disease. The chain carries TRBV28 and TRBJ1-2; D is perhaps TRBD1 (5 bases). The CDR3 loop reads CASSEDRDYGYTF. The CDR3 nucleotides are TGTGCCAGCAGTGAAGACAGAGACTATGGCTACACCTTC.